One and the same sample provided the 9 T cell receptor beta chains below, sequenced in a study of T-cell reconstitution after alpha-beta-depleted transplantation in children. The TCRbeta library was prepared with unique molecular identifiers. TCRdb called the PCR reads again in MiXCR, with one record for every CDR3 protein. The table has a few hundred thousand distinct CDR3 sequences, nearly 10% seen once. The sequenced sample was PBMCs from the stem cell graft donor, obtained from the stem cell graft. The origin of the receptors is a human donor who donated a stem cell graft to a child with SCID.

This clonotype was observed a few times. The rearrangement uses TRBV6-1 and TRBJ2-1; 10 bases agree with TRBD2. The CDR3 loop spans 16 amino acids. The trim removed 6 bases at V and 6 bases at J, leaving 11 bases unmatched. Germline-derived CDR1 and CDR2 are MNHNS and SASEGT. Here the CDR3 DNA reads TGTGCCAGCAGCCCGGGGGTAGCGGGGGGTTCCAATGAGCAGTTCTTC. Translating it yields CASSPGVAGGSNEQFF.

CDR3 sequence (DNA): TGTGCCAGCAGTGAGGGCCAGGGAACTTTCTCCTACGAGCAGTACTTC. It encodes CASSEGQGTFSYEQYF. The chain uses TRBV2 and TRBJ2-7; possibly TRBD1 for D (5 bases). The germline CDR1 and CDR2 sequences are SNHLY and FYNNEI. This CDR3 region has 16 residues. V lost 3 bases to trimming and J lost 0 bases, with 15 bases between them.

V gene TRBV9 combines with J gene TRBJ1-4, with D unclear. Germline V gene lookup returns CDR1 SGDLS and CDR2 YYNGEE. This CDR3 has 16 residues. With 5 bases removed from V and 3 bases from J, the gap between germline ends came to 17 bases. The CDR3: CASSGPWRAANEKLFF. CDR3 nucleotide sequence: TGTGCCAGCAGTGGCCCCTGGAGGGCTGCTAATGAAAAACTGTTTTTT.

This clonotype was seen at least ten times. V is TRBV5-1 and J is TRBJ1-1; 9 positions agree with TRBD1. Germline V gene sequence: CDR1 SGHRS, CDR2 YFSETQ. V dropped 2 bases and J dropped 0; count of bases not matched to a gene: 8. The CDR3 loop spans 17 amino acids. The CDR3 DNA reads TGCGCCAGCAGCTTTCGTAGGGGGACAGGGATGAACACTGAAGCTTTCTTT. Protein sequence: CASSFRRGTGMNTEAFF.

The chain carries TRBV29-1 and TRBJ1-3; D is unresolved. The length of the CDR3 is 12 residues. V was clipped by 5 bases and J by 0 bases, with 5 bases between them. Per the germline V gene, CDR1 is SQVTM and CDR2 is ANQGSEA. In nucleotides, the CDR3 is TGCAGCGTTATAGTCTCTGGAAACACCATATATTTT. Translated: CSVIVSGNTIYF.

The chain uses TRBV20-1 and TRBJ1-2, with D uncertain. Trimming took off 6 bases at V and 4 bases at J, with 15 bases between the two ends. The CDR3 is made up of 13 amino acids. Germline assignment: CDR1 DFQATT and CDR2 SNEGSKA (reference sequence). The DNA of the CDR3 is TGCAGTGCACCTCCGGGCATGGGCTATGGCTACACCTTC. This encodes CSAPPGMGYGYTF.

This clonotype was counted only a few times. V usage is TRBV6-1 and J usage is TRBJ2-1, with 13 positions matching TRBD2. In germline, CDR1 is MNHNS, CDR2 SASEGT. Losses at the gene ends were 4 bases for V and 0 bases for J; bases not matched to a gene: 9. The CDR3 consists of 19 residues. CDR3 nucleotides: TGTGCCAGCAGTGCGTCAGGGACTAGCGGGGCTAGCTCCTACAATGAGCAGTTCTTC. Encoded protein: CASSASGTSGASSYNEQFF.

This clonotype showed up many times. The chain has TRBV10-3 and TRBJ1-2, with D unresolved. With 6 bases removed from V and 7 bases from J, the gap between germline ends came to 9 bases. The CDR3 is made up of 11 amino acids. In germline, CDR1 is ENHRY, CDR2 SYGVKD. CDR3: CAIRGFGGYTF. For the CDR3, the DNA is TGTGCCATCAGGGGATTCGGTGGCTACACCTTC.

This clonotype was seen only a few times. V is TRBV7-2 and J is TRBJ1-1; TRBD1 is a possible D gene (6 bases). The CDR3 sequence is 15 residues long. Germline V lookup: CDR1 SGHTA, CDR2 FQGNSA. Between the trimmed V and J ends, which lost 5 bases and 0 bases, there was a span of 13 bases. CDR3 coding DNA: TGTGCCAGCAGCCGGGCGGGACACTTGAACACTGAAGCTTTCTTT. Its protein product is CASSRAGHLNTEAFF. The variable domain in full, completed from reference TRBV7-2 and TRBJ1-1, reads GAGVSQSPSNKVTEKGKDVELRCDPISGHTALYWYRQSLGQGLEFLIYFQGNSAPDKSGLPSDRFSAERTGGSVSTLTIQRTQQEDSAVYLCASSRAGHLNTEAFFGQGTRLTVV.